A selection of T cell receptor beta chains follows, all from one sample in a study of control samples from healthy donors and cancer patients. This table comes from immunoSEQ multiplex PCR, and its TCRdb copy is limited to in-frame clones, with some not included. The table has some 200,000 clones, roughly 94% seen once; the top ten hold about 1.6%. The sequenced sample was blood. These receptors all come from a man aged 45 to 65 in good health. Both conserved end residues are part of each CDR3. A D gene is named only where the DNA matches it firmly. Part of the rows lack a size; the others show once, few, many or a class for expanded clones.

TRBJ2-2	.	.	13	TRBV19	TGTGCCAGTACAAACCTGAACACCGGGGAGCTGTTTTTT	CASTNLNTGELFF
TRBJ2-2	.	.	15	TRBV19	TGTGCCAGTAAAGTGGGGGTAGGGAACACCGGGGAGCTGTTTTTT	CASKVGVGNTGELFF
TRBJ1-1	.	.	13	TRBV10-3	TGTGCCATCAGACAGGGACCGAACACTGAAGCTTTCTTT	CAIRQGPNTEAFF
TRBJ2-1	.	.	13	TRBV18	TGTGCCAGCTCACCACCGGGAGACAATGAGCAGTTCTTC	CASSPPGDNEQFF
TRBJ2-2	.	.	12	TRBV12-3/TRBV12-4	TGTGCCAGCAGTTGGGACACCGGGGAGCTGTTTTTT	CASSWDTGELFF
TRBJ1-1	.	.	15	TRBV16	TGTGCCAGCAGTCTGAGGGGAGGAGGGAACACTGAAGCTTTCTTT	CASSLRGGGNTEAFF
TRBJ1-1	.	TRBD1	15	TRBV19	TGTGCCAGTAGTTCTCGACAGGGCAGGAACACTGAAGCTTTCTTT	CASSSRQGRNTEAFF
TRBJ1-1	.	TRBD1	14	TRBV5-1	TGCGCCAGCAGCCCGGGGACAGGGAACACTGAAGCTTTCTTT	CASSPGTGNTEAFF
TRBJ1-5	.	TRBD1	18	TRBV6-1	TGTGCCAGCAGTGCCCGGGACAGTCGGACTTACGGGGGCCAGCCCCAGCATTTT	CASSARDSRTYGGQPQHF
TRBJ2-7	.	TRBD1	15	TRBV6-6	TGTGCCAGCAGCACCGGACAGGCAGGGGCCTACGAGCAGTACTTC	CASSTGQAGAYEQYF
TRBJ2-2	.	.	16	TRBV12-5	TGTGCTAGTGGTTTGGGACCGGGGACCTCGCCCGGGGAGCTGTTTTTT	CASGLGPGTSPGELFF
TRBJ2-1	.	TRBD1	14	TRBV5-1	TGCGCCAGCAGCACGGACAGGGTGGAGAATGAGCAGTTCTTC	CASSTDRVENEQFF
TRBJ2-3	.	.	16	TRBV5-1	TGCGCCAGCAGCGCCGGGCCGCAACGCCCCACAGATACGCAGTATTTT	CASSAGPQRPTDTQYF
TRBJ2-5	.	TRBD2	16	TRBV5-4	TGTGCCAGCAGCCCAGGACTAGCGGGGGGGCAGGAGACCCAGTACTTC	CASSPGLAGGQETQYF
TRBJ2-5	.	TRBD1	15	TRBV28	TGTGCCAGCAGTTTTGGGGGACAGAGTCAAGAGACCCAGTACTTC	CASSFGGQSQETQYF
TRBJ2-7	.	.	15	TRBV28	TGTGCCACCTGCCCGGGACAACTTGACTCCTACGAGCAGTACTTC	CATCPGQLDSYEQYF
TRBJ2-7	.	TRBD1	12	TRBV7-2	TGTGCCACGGGGACAGGAACCTACGAGCAGTACTTC	CATGTGTYEQYF
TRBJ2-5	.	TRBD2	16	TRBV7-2	TGTGCCAGCAGCTTTTCAACTAGCGGGGGGCAAGAGACCCAGTACTTC	CASSFSTSGGQETQYF
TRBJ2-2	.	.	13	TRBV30	TGTGCCTGGTCCAAAATCTATACCGGGGAGCTGTTTTTT	CAWSKIYTGELFF
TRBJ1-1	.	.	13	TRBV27	TGTGCCAGCAGCCGGCACAGGGAATCTGAAGCTTTCTTT	CASSRHRESEAFF
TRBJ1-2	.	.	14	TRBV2	TGTGCCAGCAGTTATACAAGGGCCCCGAGAAGCTACACCTTC	CASSYTRAPRSYTF
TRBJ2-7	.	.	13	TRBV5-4	TGTGCCAGCAGCTTTACAGGGTCCTACGAGCAGTACTTC	CASSFTGSYEQYF
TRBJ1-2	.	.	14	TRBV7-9	TGTGCCAGCAGCTTACGACTAGAGCGGGAAAAAGTCACCTTC	CASSLRLEREKVTF
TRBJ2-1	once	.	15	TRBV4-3	TGCGCCAGCAGCCATGAATACGTATCAAGGAATGAGCAGTTCTTC	CASSHEYVSRNEQFF
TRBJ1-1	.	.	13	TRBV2	TGTGCCAGCAGTGTTTCTGGGAACACTGAAGCTTTCTTT	CASSVSGNTEAFF
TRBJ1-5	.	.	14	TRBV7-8	TGTGCCAGCAGCCCCCGGACGGGCAATCAGCCCCAGCATTTT	CASSPRTGNQPQHF
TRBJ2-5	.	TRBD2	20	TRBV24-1	TGTGCCACCAGTGCCCACCCCAGCGGGGGCCGATATACTCGAGGAGAGACCCAGTACTTC	CATSAHPSGGRYTRGETQYF
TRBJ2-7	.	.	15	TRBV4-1	TGCGCCAGCAGCCAAGGGACTTCTCTTCCCTACGAGCAGTACTTC	CASSQGTSLPYEQYF
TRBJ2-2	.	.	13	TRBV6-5	TGTGCCAGCAGACTAGGGTCCACCGGGGAGCTGTTTTTT	CASRLGSTGELFF
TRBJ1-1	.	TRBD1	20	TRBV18	TGTGCCAGCTCCCCAGCTCGGGACAGGGCACCTTTTTACATGAACACTGAAGCTTTCTTT	CASSPARDRAPFYMNTEAFF
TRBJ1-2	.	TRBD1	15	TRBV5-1	TGCGCCAGCAGCTTGGGTGGTTTTACAGGGGATGGCTACACCTTC	CASSLGGFTGDGYTF
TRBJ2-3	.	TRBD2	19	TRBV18	TGTGCCAGCTCGCGGACAGCCGGGACTAGCGGGGGAGAGGCAGATACGCAGTATTTT	CASSRTAGTSGGEADTQYF
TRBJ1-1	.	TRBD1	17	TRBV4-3	TGCGCCAGCAGACCGACAGGGGATGGACTTGGGAACACTGAAGCTTTCTTT	CASRPTGDGLGNTEAFF
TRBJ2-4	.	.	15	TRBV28	TGTGCCAGCAGTTTCCCAGAGCTGGGCAAAAACATTCAGTACTTC	CASSFPELGKNIQYF
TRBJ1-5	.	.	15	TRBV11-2	TGTGCCAGCAGCTTAGTGGCAGCGAGCAATCAGCCCCAGCATTTT	CASSLVAASNQPQHF
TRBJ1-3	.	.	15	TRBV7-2	TGTGCCAGCAGCTTAGACTCCATCTCTGGAAACACCATATATTTT	CASSLDSISGNTIYF
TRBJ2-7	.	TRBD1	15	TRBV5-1	TGCGCCAGCAGCTTGGGACAGGGCTTTACCTACGAGCAGTACTTC	CASSLGQGFTYEQYF
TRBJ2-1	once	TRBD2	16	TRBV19	TGTGCCAGTAGTGTAACTAGCGGGGGGGCCGCAGGTGAGCAGTTCTTC	CASSVTSGGAAGEQFF
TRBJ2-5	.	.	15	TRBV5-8	TGTGCCAGCAGCTCCGGGATGGGGGGCCAAGAGACCCAGTACTTC	CASSSGMGGQETQYF
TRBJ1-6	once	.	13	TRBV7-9	TGTGCCAGCAGCTTAGTGGGAAATTCACCCCTCCACTTT	CASSLVGNSPLHF
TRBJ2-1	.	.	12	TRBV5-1	TGCGCCAGCAGCGAACTAAACGGGGAGCAGTTCTTC	CASSELNGEQFF
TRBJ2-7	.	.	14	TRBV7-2	TGTGCCAGCAGCCTGTCCCGGACAACTCACGAGCAGTACTTC	CASSLSRTTHEQYF
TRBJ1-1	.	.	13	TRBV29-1	TGCAGCGTTGAGGTTACCTTGAACACTGAAGCTTTCTTT	CSVEVTLNTEAFF
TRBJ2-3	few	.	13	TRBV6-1	TGTGCCAGCAGTGAAGCGCCCACAGATACGCAGTATTTT	CASSEAPTDTQYF
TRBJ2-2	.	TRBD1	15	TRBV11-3	TGTGCCAGCAGCTATCAGGGGGCTGGGACCGGGGAGCTGTTTTTT	CASSYQGAGTGELFF
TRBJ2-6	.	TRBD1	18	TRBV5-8	TGTGCCAGCAGCTTACGACAGGGGGCGATCTCTGGGGCCAACGTCCTGACTTTC	CASSLRQGAISGANVLTF
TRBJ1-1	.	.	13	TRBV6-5	TGTGCCATAAGGACAGAAATGAACACTGAAGCTTTCTTT	CAIRTEMNTEAFF
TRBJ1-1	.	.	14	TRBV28	TGTGCCAGCAGTTTAATCGGGGGGCGTAATGAAGCTTTCTTT	CASSLIGGRNEAFF